A selection of T cell receptor beta chains follows, all from one sample in a study of chemoradiotherapy in HPV16-positive cancers. Clones were sequenced by immunoSEQ multiplex PCR, and TCRdb holds only the in-frame ones, with some missing. This repertoire shows tens of thousands of clones, 89% found once; its top ten account for 3% to 3.5%. Specimen: blood, collected from a patient who underwent chemoradiotherapy. These receptors all stem from a human donor with HPV-associated anogenital cancer. Both conserved end residues are trimmed from each CDR3. Clone size is stated in some rows and not others, as once, few, many or a class when expanded.

CDR3aa: ASSIKRAGELF; v_gene: TRBV19; len: 11; j_gene: TRBJ2-2; abundance: .
CDR3aa: SVDTVTYTEAF; v_gene: TRBV29-1; len: 11; j_gene: TRBJ1-1; abundance: .
CDR3aa: ASSPTQGHGNTIY; v_gene: TRBV27; len: 13; j_gene: TRBJ1-3; abundance: .
CDR3aa: ASSEVPSGRASYEQY; v_gene: TRBV6-1; len: 15; j_gene: TRBJ2-7; abundance: .
CDR3aa: ASSVEEVGGYT; v_gene: TRBV9; len: 11; j_gene: TRBJ1-2; abundance: .
CDR3aa: ASSDGTARNEQF; v_gene: TRBV9; len: 12; j_gene: TRBJ2-1; abundance: .
CDR3aa: ASSVGTATEAF; v_gene: TRBV9; len: 11; j_gene: TRBJ1-1; abundance: .
CDR3aa: ASSPPVPYGYT; v_gene: TRBV23-1; len: 11; j_gene: TRBJ1-2; abundance: .
CDR3aa: ASSPWTGNNEKLF; v_gene: TRBV6-5; len: 13; j_gene: TRBJ1-4; abundance: few
CDR3aa: ASSFQDRGGETQY; v_gene: TRBV5-4; len: 13; j_gene: TRBJ2-5; abundance: .
CDR3aa: ASSSLGVFYGYT; v_gene: TRBV7-4; len: 12; j_gene: TRBJ1-2; abundance: .
CDR3aa: ASSEGNIQY; v_gene: TRBV2; len: 9; j_gene: TRBJ2-4; abundance: .
CDR3aa: AISAYTPGANVLT; v_gene: TRBV10-3; len: 13; j_gene: TRBJ2-6; abundance: .
CDR3aa: ASSQGTGGNTIY; v_gene: TRBV4-1; len: 12; j_gene: TRBJ1-3; abundance: .
CDR3aa: AWSGQGRNQPQH; v_gene: TRBV30; len: 12; j_gene: TRBJ1-5; abundance: .
CDR3aa: ASSWAGGQGDTQY; v_gene: TRBV5-4; len: 13; j_gene: TRBJ2-3; abundance: .
CDR3aa: ASRASVYNEQF; v_gene: TRBV30; len: 11; j_gene: TRBJ2-1; abundance: .